The rows below give T cell receptor beta chains drawn from one sample of a study of radiation and T cells in renal cell carcinoma. Sequenced by immunoSEQ multiplex PCR; TCRdb stores in-frame clones only, minus some. The profile shows 150,000 or so clones, approximately 90% of them singletons. The sample in question was blood, obtained from a patient whose treatment included radiotherapy and nephrectomy. All receptors come from a woman aged 45-65 years with renal cell carcinoma. CDR3s include the opening cysteine and the closing phenylalanine or tryptophan. The D gene is left open where the match is weak. Clone size is given for some rows only: seen once, a few or many times, or a class if the clone is expanded.

v_call,clone_size,j_call,d_call,cdr3_nt,cdr3_aa
TRBV14,NA,TRBJ1-6,TRBD1,TGTGCCAGCAGCGAACAATTACAGGGGAATTCACCCCTCCACTTT,CASSEQLQGNSPLHF
TRBV5-6,once,TRBJ1-1,NA,TGTGCCAGCAGCTTGGGCAGGATTCTAGGCCCTGAAGCTTTCTTT,CASSLGRILGPEAFF
TRBV6-5,NA,TRBJ2-1,NA,TGTGCCAGCAGTTATGAGGGTGAGCAGTTCTTC,CASSYEGEQFF
TRBV7-9,NA,TRBJ1-2,TRBD1,TGTGCCAGCAGCTCTATCAAGGTCGGGACAGGCGGGCGAAACTATGGCTACACCTTC,CASSSIKVGTGGRNYGYTF
TRBV19,NA,TRBJ2-7,NA,TGTGCCAGTAGTATAACGGGAATTACCTACGAGCAGTACTTC,CASSITGITYEQYF
TRBV6-5,NA,TRBJ2-7,NA,TGTGCCAGCAGTGGGCGGGAACGGGGCGAGCAGTACTTC,CASSGRERGEQYF
TRBV18,NA,TRBJ1-6,NA,TGTGCCAGCTCACCGGGACCGTGGGAGTCACCCCTCCACTTT,CASSPGPWESPLHF
TRBV7-6,NA,TRBJ1-2,NA,TGTGCCAGCAGCATGGGACGGAATAACTATGGCTACACCTTC,CASSMGRNNYGYTF
TRBV7-9,few,TRBJ2-1,NA,TGTGCCAGCATAGAAATGGCATACAATGAGCAGTTCTTC,CASIEMAYNEQFF
TRBV5-1,NA,TRBJ2-5,TRBD1,TGCGCCAGCAGGAGACAGGGGATTTCTTATGAGACCCAGTACTTC,CASRRQGISYETQYF
TRBV19,NA,TRBJ1-2,TRBD1,TGTGCCAGTAGTCCCCTGGGGACAGCCCTTGGCTACACCTTC,CASSPLGTALGYTF
TRBV7-9,once,TRBJ2-7,NA,TGTGCCAGCAGCTTCTTGGGCGGAGCAGCCTCCTACGAGCAGTACTTC,CASSFLGGAASYEQYF
TRBV5-1,NA,TRBJ1-2,NA,TGCGCCAGCAGCTTGGTTGGGCCGGGGAATGGCTACACCTTC,CASSLVGPGNGYTF
TRBV19,NA,TRBJ2-5,NA,TGTGCCAGTAATCCCCCGGGATACCAAGAGACCCAGTACTTC,CASNPPGYQETQYF
TRBV6-1,NA,TRBJ1-2,NA,TGTGCCAGCAGTGAAGGGATAGGGAATGGCTACACCTTC,CASSEGIGNGYTF
TRBV19,NA,TRBJ2-7,NA,TGTGCCACTTCGACAGGCCGAATAGGATACGAGCAGTACTTC,CATSTGRIGYEQYF
TRBV5-1,NA,TRBJ2-2,NA,TGCGCCAGCAGCTTGGTGGCGGGACGCACCGGGGAGCTGTTTTTT,CASSLVAGRTGELFF
TRBV13,once,TRBJ1-5,NA,TGTGCCAGCAGCTTGTGGGGTCAGCCCCAGCATTTT,CASSLWGQPQHF
TRBV7-2,NA,TRBJ1-1,TRBD1,TGTGCCAGCAGCTTCCGACAGGGGAACACTGAAGCTTTCTTT,CASSFRQGNTEAFF
TRBV9,NA,TRBJ1-2,NA,TGTGCCAGCAGCGAAACAGGGATCTATGGCTACACCTTC,CASSETGIYGYTF
TRBV5-4,NA,TRBJ1-4,TRBD1,TGTGCCAGCAGCTTGGCGGGACAGGGTAATGAAAAACTGTTTTTT,CASSLAGQGNEKLFF
TRBV9,NA,TRBJ1-5,TRBD1,TGTGCCAGCAGCGACGGCCAGGGGGATCAGCCCCAGCATTTT,CASSDGQGDQPQHF
TRBV29-1,NA,TRBJ2-2,NA,TGCAGCGTTGAGGACAGCATGAACACCGGGGAGCTGTTTTTT,CSVEDSMNTGELFF
TRBV28,few,TRBJ1-2,NA,TGTGCCAGCAGGGTCCGCGAGGGAAGAGGCTACACCTTC,CASRVREGRGYTF
TRBV6-1,NA,TRBJ2-3,NA,TGTGCCAGCAGTGAAAGTGGATACTCTAGCACAGATACGCAGTATTTT,CASSESGYSSTDTQYF
TRBV29-1,NA,TRBJ2-3,TRBD1,TGCAGCGTTGAGACAGGGGGCACAGATACGCAGTATTTT,CSVETGGTDTQYF
TRBV5-6,NA,TRBJ1-4,NA,TGTGCCAGCAGCTTTCTTGGGGGGGATGAAAAACTGTTTTTT,CASSFLGGDEKLFF
TRBV2,NA,TRBJ2-5,TRBD2,TGTGCCAGCAGCCGACTAGCGGGGGGACCAGGGGAGACCCAGTACTTC,CASSRLAGGPGETQYF
TRBV6-6,NA,TRBJ2-7,TRBD2,TGTGCCAGCAGCACAGGGGCTAGCGGGAGGTACGAGCAGTACTTC,CASSTGASGRYEQYF
TRBV6-1,NA,TRBJ2-1,NA,TGTGCCAGCAGGACTTCGACTAGGTCTAATGAGCAGTTCTTC,CASRTSTRSNEQFF
TRBV5-1,NA,TRBJ1-1,NA,TGCGCCAGCAGCTTAATTACAGGGTCATCTGAAGCTTTCTTT,CASSLITGSSEAFF
TRBV19,NA,TRBJ1-2,TRBD1,TGTGCCAGTAGCTCCCTGGGGGGACAGGGGGTCGGTGGCTACACCTTC,CASSSLGGQGVGGYTF
TRBV6-1,once,TRBJ2-5,NA,TGTGCCAGCCAGGCCTCTGGGGAGACCCAGTACTTC,CASQASGETQYF
TRBV6-6,NA,TRBJ2-3,NA,TGTGCCAGCAACAGGGCGATCGGCGGTACGCAGTATTTT,CASNRAIGGTQYF
TRBV19,once,TRBJ2-1,TRBD1,TGTGCCAGTAGCACCGGGACAGATGACTACAATGAGCAGTTCTTC,CASSTGTDDYNEQFF
TRBV7-9,NA,TRBJ2-3,NA,TGTGCCAGCAACCAGGCTGGGCGGGGGCCGGGGGATACGCAGTATTTT,CASNQAGRGPGDTQYF
TRBV27,NA,TRBJ2-1,TRBD1,TGTGCCAGCAGTCCCGGGACAGGGTGGGGAAATGAGCAGTTCTTC,CASSPGTGWGNEQFF
TRBV7-9,once,TRBJ1-1,NA,TGTGCCAGCAGCACGGGAGCTCCTACAAGTTCTGAAGCTTTCTTT,CASSTGAPTSSEAFF
TRBV19,NA,TRBJ2-5,NA,TGTGCCAGTAGTATTGGGCCCCTGCCCCAAGAGACCCAGTACTTC,CASSIGPLPQETQYF
TRBV19,NA,TRBJ1-2,TRBD1,TGTGCCAGTAGTACCCCGGACAGGGGGAACTATGGCTACACCTTC,CASSTPDRGNYGYTF
TRBV28,NA,TRBJ2-5,NA,TGTGCCAGCAGGGTGGGCGGAGGAGGGAGAGGCTGGGAGACCCAGTACTTC,CASRVGGGGRGWETQYF
TRBV19,few,TRBJ1-1,TRBD1,TGTGCCAGTAGTAGCCCCTGGGACAGGGGAAAGATGAACACTGAAGCTTTCTTT,CASSSPWDRGKMNTEAFF
TRBV6-6,NA,TRBJ1-2,TRBD1,TGTGCCAGCAGACTAGACGGGACAGCTGGCTACACCTTC,CASRLDGTAGYTF
TRBV2,NA,TRBJ2-3,TRBD1,TGTGCCAGCAGTGAAAGGGGACAGGTGGTGACAGATACGCAGTATTTT,CASSERGQVVTDTQYF
TRBV6-1,NA,TRBJ1-1,NA,TGTGCCAGCAGTGAAATCGTTCGAGCTTTCTTT,CASSEIVRAFF
TRBV19,NA,TRBJ1-5,NA,TGTGCCAGTAGTCCCCGGGAGGGGTATAGCAATCAGCCCCAGCATTTT,CASSPREGYSNQPQHF
TRBV10-1,NA,TRBJ2-1,NA,TGCGCCAGCAGTGAGTTTCGGCCGAGCTCCTACAATGAGCAGTTCTTC,CASSEFRPSSYNEQFF
TRBV4-1,NA,TRBJ1-1,NA,TGCGCCAGCAGCCAACCGGGACTAGGTCTGAACACTGAAGCTTTCTTT,CASSQPGLGLNTEAFF
TRBV6-6,NA,TRBJ2-7,NA,TGTGCCAGCAGTTACCGAGGCAGGGGCTCCTACGAGCAGTACTTC,CASSYRGRGSYEQYF
TRBV6-6,NA,TRBJ2-5,NA,TGTGCCAGCACCAAACAGGGAGGACGGGAGACCCAGTACTTC,CASTKQGGRETQYF
TRBV6-6,NA,TRBJ2-7,NA,TGTGCCAGCAGTTCTATATACTCCTACGAGCAGTACTTC,CASSSIYSYEQYF
TRBV2,NA,TRBJ1-1,TRBD1,TGTGCCAGTGTTCCGGGACAGGGGGACCGTGAAGCTTTCTTT,CASVPGQGDREAFF
TRBV7-2,NA,TRBJ1-2,NA,TGTGCCAGCAGCTTAAGGGCAGGAGCTAACTATGGCTACACCTTC,CASSLRAGANYGYTF
TRBV5-1,NA,TRBJ1-1,TRBD1,TGCGCCAGCAGTTCAACAGGGGGCTGGACTGAAGCTTTCTTT,CASSSTGGWTEAFF
TRBV6-1,NA,TRBJ2-5,NA,TGTGCCAGCAGTGGGATTGTAGCCTTGGGGGTACAAGAGACCCAGTACTTC,CASSGIVALGVQETQYF